This T cell receptor beta chain was found in a study of post-analysis software for immune sequencing data. With 7 bases removed from V and 7 bases from J, the gap between germline ends came to 18 bases. The length of the CDR3 is 14 residues. Germline CDR1 and CDR2: SGHRS and YFSETQ. Unique molecular identifiers were carried by the TCR beta cDNA libraries. MiXCR, applied by TCRdb to the PCR reads, yields one record per CDR3 protein. The sample has some 800,000 distinct CDR3 sequences, around 45% seen once. Study-wide results and caveats: Elevated frequency relative to controls characterized four or five TRBV segments in patients, TRBV5-6, TRBV5-1 and TRBV20-1 among them. Strong co-clustering by F measure was seen for same-batch samples.

To note about this clonotype: Its antigen remains unknown.

This rearrangement joins TRBV5-1 to TRBJ2-1; D may be TRBD2 (6 bases). This TCR derives from a girl between 5 and 17 years old with multiple sclerosis. The sequencing sample was made of blood. The CDR3 is CASGRDSGQNEQFF. CDR3 in DNA: TGCGCCAGCGGCCGGGACTCAGGGCAGAATGAGCAGTTCTTC. The full variable domain, completed using reference TRBV5-1 and TRBJ2-1, is KAGVTQTPRYLIKTRGQQVTLSCSPISGHRSVSWYQQTPGQGLQFLFEYFSETQRNKGNFPGRFSGRQFSNSRSEMNVSTLELGDSALYLCASGRDSGQNEQFFGPGTRLTVL.